This TCR beta chain is from a study of CD8+CD57+ T cells in acquired aplastic anemia (dated by TCRdb to about 2018). About the investigation overall: Extracted DNA from sorted CD4+ and CD8+ cells averaged around 3.2 ug, ranging from roughly 0.2 to 30 ug. Mean read counts for healthy donor samples were 8.5 million to 10.8 million for CD4+ cells and 11.0 million for CD8+ cells. Results the study describes overall, beyond this receptor: Between patients and healthy controls, no significant difference in CD8+ Simpson's diversity was found (P=0.060). Some 30 CD8+ CDR3 sequences were found to be shared between patients and controls, but these sequences appeared to be highly expressed in patients and within the immunodominant clones of the patients.

Genomic DNA was used as template for profiling of TCR beta VDJ combinations and CDR3 sequences. An Illumina HiSeq 2000 was the platform used for TCR repertoire sequencing. Per the source publication's procedure: Repertoires were assessed using TRBV/TRBJ rearrangement plots, CDR3 size and DJ length profiles, and Simpson's diversity index. The most abundant DNA sequence in the deep sequencing data was taken as the immunodominant clone. CDR3 amino acid sequences were checked for sharing between subjects and were compared against published repertoires and the VDJdb database. TCRdb applied fastp at Q25 and MiXCR to the public reads, then kept only in-frame beta chains. CDR3 protein sequences are deduplicated, and each keeps its most common genes and DNA. The V and J calls were not made by the authors but by TCRdb's processing. The sample data list some 140,000 distinct CDR3 sequences, and around 41% of these were observed just once. Almost 8.5% of the sample belongs to the ten largest clones.

In this study, sorted CD4+ and CD8+ T cells from the blood of healthy subjects and of severe aplastic anemia patients had their TCR repertoires deep-sequenced. Ficoll-Paque density gradient centrifugation was used to isolate peripheral blood mononuclear cells. CD4+ and CD8+ T cells were sorted by FACS or magnetic beads before DNA extraction. With regard to this clonotype: The antigen this receptor binds is unknown. The sample holds no much larger clone one base away, and base qualities are not on file.

The sequencing input was sorted CD4+, CD8+, or CD8+CD57+ T cells (not recorded which) from PBMCs. The clonotype originates from a human donor in good health, serving as a control.

This receptor carries the CDR3 CASRAGVGELFF. The nucleotides read TGTGCCAGCAGGGCGGGCGTAGGGGAGCTGTTTTTT. The chain is encoded by TRBV7-6 joined to TRBJ2-2; tentative D gene TRBD2, with 5 bases matching. The CDR3 starts with the cysteine, ends with the phenylalanine, and has 12 residues. The retained sequence is limited to the CDR3, 36 bases, with the frame set at the first base. V is shortened by 6 bases, J by 8 bases, and the region joining them spans 10 bases. Based on the germline V gene, the CDR1 and CDR2 sequences are SGHVS and FNYEAQ. Reference TRBV7-6 and TRBJ2-2 genes cover what lies past the CDR3, so the full variable domain is GAGVSQSPRYKVTKRGQDVALRCDPISGHVSLYWYRQALGQGPEFLTYFNYEAQQDKSGLPNDRFSAERPEGSISTLTIQRTEQRDSAMYRCASRAGVGELFFGEGSRLTVL.